A few counts support the clone carrying this T cell receptor beta chain. As yet, its antigen is unknown. One entry per CDR3 protein results from TCRdb running MiXCR on the reads. The repertoire has 370,000 or so distinct CDR3 sequences, just under 35% of them found once; the top ten carry less than 15%. This entry is derived from a study of T cell repertoires in cytomegalovirus infection. Study as a whole: Indications of both CMV infection and matching HLA type were provided by public TCR beta signatures.

Whole-study results and caveats: The response measured ex vivo was dominated by TCR beta clonotypes (HLA-C-restricted and CMV-specific). Cumulated frequencies of public TCR beta families served to identify carriers of CMV plus the relevant HLA.

CDR1 and CDR2 from the germline V gene are MNHEY and SVGAGI. CDR3 length: 18 amino acids. The V gene end was trimmed by 0 bases and the J gene end by 4 bases; junction bases not matched to a gene: 9. Sequencing was performed on cultured PBMCs, taken from culture after CMV antigen stimulation. V is TRBV6-5 and J is TRBJ2-2; 9 bases line up with TRBD2. This sequence originates from a human donor in good health (CMV status not recorded). Some clones in this sample may be carry-over from other donors' samples. The CDR3 DNA reads TGTGCCAGCAGTTACTCGACTAGCGGAGACCCCAGCACCGGGGAGCTGTTTTTT. It codes for CASSYSTSGDPSTGELFF.